Listed below are T cell receptor beta chains from one sample, sequenced in a study of blood T cell repertoires in COVID-19. TCRdb's table, derived via immunoSEQ multiplex PCR, lists solely in-frame clones and lacks some. The sample lists about 280,000 clones; around 85% were seen once. Material: PBMCs or T cells enriched from blood (not recorded which). The receptors originated from a woman between 50 and 59 years old who had recovered from COVID-19. The CDR3 runs from the conserved cysteine through the conserved F or W. D genes are given only for firm matches. Expanded clones get a size class; other rows say once, few or many, or leave the size out.

cdr3_aa: CASSNVAGANNEQFF
cdr3_nt: TGTGCCAGTAGTAATGTAGCGGGGGCCAACAATGAGCAGTTCTTC
j_call: TRBJ2-1
d_call: TRBD2
clone_size: .
v_call: TRBV19

cdr3_aa: CASSNRGGVTEAFF
cdr3_nt: TGTGCCAGCAGCAACCGGGGGGGGGTCACTGAAGCTTTCTTT
j_call: TRBJ1-1
d_call: .
clone_size: .
v_call: TRBV7-2

cdr3_aa: CAWSRTGPGKTQYF
cdr3_nt: TGTGCCTGGAGCAGGACAGGGCCCGGGAAGACCCAGTACTTC
j_call: TRBJ2-5
d_call: TRBD1
clone_size: .
v_call: TRBV30

cdr3_aa: CASSQVGARQGSYEQYF
cdr3_nt: TGCGCCAGCAGCCAGGTCGGTGCTCGGCAGGGGTCCTACGAGCAGTACTTC
j_call: TRBJ2-7
d_call: .
clone_size: .
v_call: TRBV4-1

cdr3_aa: CASRDSAGQPQHF
cdr3_nt: TGTGCCAGCAGGGACAGCGCCGGGCAGCCCCAGCATTTT
j_call: TRBJ1-5
d_call: .
clone_size: .
v_call: TRBV6-6

cdr3_aa: CASSLQQGAEAFF
cdr3_nt: TGCGCCAGCAGTCTACAACAGGGGGCAGAGGCTTTCTTT
j_call: TRBJ1-1
d_call: TRBD1
clone_size: .
v_call: TRBV10-1

cdr3_aa: CASSPNGRRRLNNQPQHF
cdr3_nt: TGTGCCAGCAGCCCAAACGGTCGTAGGCGGCTGAACAATCAGCCCCAGCATTTT
j_call: TRBJ1-5
d_call: .
clone_size: .
v_call: TRBV3-1/TRBV3-2

cdr3_aa: CASSYSTGWTSGRVPSYEQYF
cdr3_nt: TGTGCCAGCAGTTACTCGACCGGATGGACTAGCGGGAGGGTACCTAGCTACGAGCAGTACTTC
j_call: TRBJ2-7
d_call: TRBD2
clone_size: .
v_call: TRBV6-2/TRBV6-3

cdr3_aa: CASSRDRWLGEQYF
cdr3_nt: TGTGCCAGCAGCCGGGACAGGTGGTTGGGTGAGCAGTACTTC
j_call: TRBJ2-7
d_call: TRBD1
clone_size: .
v_call: TRBV6-5

cdr3_aa: CASSLIAGASYNEQFF
cdr3_nt: TGCGCCAGCAGCTTGATAGCGGGAGCCTCCTACAATGAGCAGTTCTTC
j_call: TRBJ2-1
d_call: TRBD2
clone_size: .
v_call: TRBV5-1

cdr3_aa: CASTPRWRQDNQPQHF
cdr3_nt: TGTGCCAGTACCCCACGATGGAGACAGGACAATCAGCCCCAGCATTTT
j_call: TRBJ1-5
d_call: .
clone_size: .
v_call: TRBV19

cdr3_aa: CASTSQGAYTDTQYF
cdr3_nt: TGTGCCAGCACGTCCCAGGGGGCCTACACAGATACGCAGTATTTT
j_call: TRBJ2-3
d_call: TRBD1
clone_size: .
v_call: TRBV9

cdr3_aa: CASSTGQGRAGTGELFF
cdr3_nt: TGTGCCAGCAGCACCGGACAGGGACGGGCTGGCACCGGGGAGCTGTTTTTT
j_call: TRBJ2-2
d_call: TRBD1
clone_size: .
v_call: TRBV5-4

cdr3_aa: CASSFPTGGFSYTF
cdr3_nt: TGTGCCAGCAGCTTTCCGACAGGGGGATTTAGCTACACCTTC
j_call: TRBJ1-2
d_call: TRBD1
clone_size: once
v_call: TRBV5-8

cdr3_aa: CASSLVPLAGVTDTQYF
cdr3_nt: TGCGCCAGCAGCTTGGTCCCACTAGCGGGAGTTACTGATACGCAGTATTTT
j_call: TRBJ2-3
d_call: TRBD2
clone_size: .
v_call: TRBV5-1

cdr3_aa: CASSQDSRSYEQYF
cdr3_nt: TGCGCCAGCAGCCAAGACTCCCGTTCCTACGAGCAGTACTTC
j_call: TRBJ2-7
d_call: .
clone_size: .
v_call: TRBV4-3

cdr3_aa: CASSLAWQSPAKNIQYF
cdr3_nt: TGTGCCAGCAGCTTAGCATGGCAGTCCCCAGCCAAAAACATTCAGTACTTC
j_call: TRBJ2-4
d_call: .
clone_size: .
v_call: TRBV11-2

cdr3_aa: CASSRSTGEANYGYTF
cdr3_nt: TGTGCCAGCAGCCGCTCGACAGGGGAGGCTAACTATGGCTACACCTTC
j_call: TRBJ1-2
d_call: TRBD1
clone_size: few
v_call: TRBV4-2

cdr3_aa: CASSLGGGRARETQYF
cdr3_nt: TGTGCCAGCAGCTTGGGAGGCGGGAGGGCCAGGGAGACCCAGTACTTC
j_call: TRBJ2-5
d_call: TRBD2
clone_size: .
v_call: TRBV5-5

cdr3_aa: CATSRDSWGRGIYGYTF
cdr3_nt: TGTGCCACCAGCAGAGATTCGTGGGGCAGGGGAATCTATGGCTACACCTTC
j_call: TRBJ1-2
d_call: .
clone_size: .
v_call: TRBV15

cdr3_aa: CASRSRAGGNTGELFF
cdr3_nt: TGTGCCAGCAGATCTCGAGCGGGCGGGAACACCGGGGAGCTGTTTTTT
j_call: TRBJ2-2
d_call: .
clone_size: .
v_call: TRBV2

cdr3_aa: CASSQTARGHEQYF
cdr3_nt: TGTGCCAGCAGCCAAACGGCCAGGGGCCACGAGCAGTACTTC
j_call: TRBJ2-7
d_call: .
clone_size: .
v_call: TRBV4-2

cdr3_aa: CASSQEGDTGLTQETQYF
cdr3_nt: TGTGCCAGCAGCCAAGAGGGGGATACGGGACTAACACAAGAGACCCAGTACTTC
j_call: TRBJ2-5
d_call: TRBD2
clone_size: .
v_call: TRBV4-2

cdr3_aa: CASSTLQGKAFF
cdr3_nt: TGTGCCAGCAGTACACTACAGGGGAAGGCTTTCTTT
j_call: TRBJ1-1
d_call: TRBD1
clone_size: .
v_call: TRBV25-1

cdr3_aa: CASSSSRGVADTQYF
cdr3_nt: TGCGCCAGCAGCTCGAGCAGGGGAGTGGCAGATACGCAGTATTTT
j_call: TRBJ2-3
d_call: .
clone_size: .
v_call: TRBV5-1

cdr3_aa: CATSRDRAEETQYF
cdr3_nt: TGTGCCACCAGCAGAGACAGGGCGGAAGAGACCCAGTACTTC
j_call: TRBJ2-5
d_call: .
clone_size: .
v_call: TRBV15

cdr3_aa: CSARGPEAFF
cdr3_nt: TGCAGTGCTAGAGGGCCTGAAGCTTTCTTT
j_call: TRBJ1-1
d_call: .
clone_size: .
v_call: TRBV20-1

cdr3_aa: CASSTRTGATYEQYF
cdr3_nt: TGCGCCAGCAGTACGAGGACAGGGGCAACCTACGAGCAGTACTTC
j_call: TRBJ2-7
d_call: TRBD1
clone_size: once
v_call: TRBV5-1

cdr3_aa: CASSLKPYGYTF
cdr3_nt: TGTGCCAGCAGTTTAAAGCCCTATGGCTACACCTTC
j_call: TRBJ1-2
d_call: .
clone_size: .
v_call: TRBV28

cdr3_aa: CASSLTSGGSRDIQYF
cdr3_nt: TGTGCCAGCAGTTTGACTAGCGGGGGCTCCCGGGACATTCAGTACTTC
j_call: TRBJ2-4
d_call: TRBD2
clone_size: .
v_call: TRBV28

cdr3_aa: CASSAKPRTGRNTIYF
cdr3_nt: TGTGCCAGCAGTGCGAAACCTAGGACTGGGCGTAACACCATATATTTT
j_call: TRBJ1-3
d_call: .
clone_size: .
v_call: TRBV28

cdr3_aa: CASSLDRVYGYTF
cdr3_nt: TGTGCCAGCAGCTTAGATAGAGTGTATGGCTACACCTTC
j_call: TRBJ1-2
d_call: .
clone_size: few
v_call: TRBV7-8

cdr3_aa: CASGLGNKETQYF
cdr3_nt: TGTGCTAGTGGTTTGGGCAACAAAGAGACCCAGTACTTC
j_call: TRBJ2-5
d_call: .
clone_size: .
v_call: TRBV12-5

cdr3_aa: CASSLDRSSYNEQFF
cdr3_nt: TGTGCCAGCAGCCTAGACCGGAGCTCCTACAATGAGCAGTTCTTC
j_call: TRBJ2-1
d_call: .
clone_size: .
v_call: TRBV7-8

cdr3_aa: CAWSAGSKNIQYF
cdr3_nt: TGTGCCTGGAGTGCGGGATCCAAAAACATTCAGTACTTC
j_call: TRBJ2-4
d_call: .
clone_size: few
v_call: TRBV30

cdr3_aa: CASSLDGGRTEAFF
cdr3_nt: TGTGCCAGCAGCTTAGACGGGGGGCGGACTGAAGCTTTCTTT
j_call: TRBJ1-1
d_call: .
clone_size: .
v_call: TRBV7-2

cdr3_aa: CASSLTPGQRLGNYGYTF
cdr3_nt: TGTGCCAGCAGCTTAACTCCGGGACAGAGATTGGGGAACTATGGCTACACCTTC
j_call: TRBJ1-2
d_call: TRBD1
clone_size: few
v_call: TRBV11-2

cdr3_aa: CASSRTSGGPDTQYF
cdr3_nt: TGTGCCAGCAGTCGGACTAGCGGGGGGCCAGATACGCAGTATTTT
j_call: TRBJ2-3
d_call: TRBD2
clone_size: .
v_call: TRBV6-5